These T cell receptor beta chains were read from a single sample in a study of blood T cell repertoires in COVID-19. Data came from immunoSEQ multiplex PCR; TCRdb stores just in-frame clones and leaves some out. In the table there are 150,000 or so clones, about 83% of which are singletons. Sequenced: peripheral blood. All receptors come from a human donor in a cohort sampled during active COVID-19. Both conserved end residues are part of each CDR3. The D gene is left open where the match is weak. Expanded clones get a size class; other rows say once, few or many, or leave the size out.

V,J,size,D,CDR3,DNA
TRBV7-8,TRBJ2-7,-,TRBD1,CASSPPGQGGDEQYF,TGTGCCAGCAGCCCGCCGGGACAGGGTGGTGACGAGCAGTACTTC
TRBV11-2,TRBJ2-7,-,TRBD2,CASRFRASGGLSYEQYF,TGTGCCAGCAGGTTCCGGGCTAGCGGGGGTCTCTCCTACGAGCAGTACTTC
TRBV11-3,TRBJ2-7,-,TRBD2,CASSWTSGSSYEQYF,TGTGCCAGCAGCTGGACTAGCGGTAGCTCCTACGAGCAGTACTTC
TRBV27,TRBJ2-1,-,TRBD2,CASSNSGGVHEQFF,TGTGCCAGCAGTAATAGCGGGGGGGTTCATGAGCAGTTCTTC
TRBV10-2,TRBJ1-5,-,-,CASSRGDTHQPQHF,TGCGCCAGCAGTCGCGGAGATACCCATCAGCCCCAGCATTTT
TRBV30,TRBJ2-1,few,TRBD2,CAWTGTRNNEQFF,TGTGCCTGGACCGGGACTAGGAACAATGAGCAGTTCTTC
TRBV6-5,TRBJ2-7,-,-,CASRLGAGRTYEQYF,TGTGCCAGCAGACTGGGCGCAGGGCGCACCTACGAGCAGTACTTC
TRBV7-2,TRBJ1-4,-,-,CASSSATNEKLFF,TGTGCCAGCAGCTCCGCAACTAATGAAAAACTGTTTTTT
TRBV6-6,TRBJ1-4,once,-,CASSYRGRLYGEKLFF,TGTGCCAGCAGTTACCGCGGGAGGTTGTATGGGGAAAAACTGTTTTTT
TRBV19,TRBJ2-7,-,TRBD2,CASSPRGLAGLNEQYF,TGTGCCAGTAGTCCAAGGGGACTAGCGGGACTCAACGAGCAGTACTTC
TRBV19,TRBJ1-5,-,TRBD1,CASSSRDSSTNQPQHF,TGTGCCAGTAGTAGCCGGGACAGTTCTACCAATCAGCCCCAGCATTTT
TRBV2,TRBJ1-4,-,-,CASRTGVDEKLFF,TGTGCCAGCAGGACGGGGGTTGATGAAAAACTGTTTTTT
TRBV10-3,TRBJ1-1,-,-,CAIRRQDLSTEAFF,TGTGCCATCAGAAGACAGGACCTGTCGACTGAAGCTTTCTTT
TRBV5-1,TRBJ1-2,-,-,CASSLEGLWDSASGYTF,TGCGCCAGCAGCTTGGAAGGTTTATGGGACTCGGCCAGTGGCTACACCTTC